A selection of T cell receptor beta chains follows, all from one sample in a study of siplizumab effects on memory and regulatory T cells. TCRdb keeps only in-frame clones here, not all; method: immunoSEQ multiplex PCR. The sample consists of 100,000 or so clones, 94% of them appearing once. Sequenced: Tregs sorted from blood. These receptors all stem from a human donor in good health. Each CDR3 is given with its conserved first and last residue. D genes are given only for firm matches. Rows may omit the clone size; those that give it use once, few, many or a size class.

cdr3_length: 16; v_call: TRBV5-4; clone_size: -; d_call: -; j_call: TRBJ2-7; cdr3_nt: TGTGCCAGCAGGGCACGACCGACGGGGAGCTCCTACGAGCAGTACTTC; cdr3_aa: CASRARPTGSSYEQYF
cdr3_length: 14; v_call: TRBV6-6; clone_size: -; d_call: -; j_call: TRBJ2-1; cdr3_nt: TGTGCCAGCAGTTATGTCAGCTCCTACAATGAGCAGTTCTTC; cdr3_aa: CASSYVSSYNEQFF
cdr3_length: 16; v_call: TRBV30; clone_size: -; d_call: -; j_call: TRBJ2-4; cdr3_nt: TGTGCCTGGAGTGTTACGGGATGGGGCGCCAAAAACATTCAGTACTTC; cdr3_aa: CAWSVTGWGAKNIQYF
cdr3_length: 17; v_call: TRBV19; clone_size: -; d_call: TRBD1; j_call: TRBJ1-2; cdr3_nt: TGTGCCAGTAGTATTTCAGTTGGTACAGGGGAAATAGGAGGCTACACCTTC; cdr3_aa: CASSISVGTGEIGGYTF
cdr3_length: 17; v_call: TRBV19; clone_size: once; d_call: -; j_call: TRBJ2-1; cdr3_nt: TGTGCCAGTAGTATAGTTTTGGGCCTCCGCTCCTACAATGAGCAGTTCTTC; cdr3_aa: CASSIVLGLRSYNEQFF
cdr3_length: 15; v_call: TRBV6-6; clone_size: -; d_call: TRBD2; j_call: TRBJ2-1; cdr3_nt: TGTGCCAGCAGGAGCCGAGGACTAGCGGGATCTGAGCAGTTCTTC; cdr3_aa: CASRSRGLAGSEQFF
cdr3_length: 15; v_call: TRBV28; clone_size: -; d_call: TRBD1; j_call: TRBJ1-2; cdr3_nt: TGTGCCAGCAGATTGCACCGGGGACAGGCAGGTGGCTACACCTTC; cdr3_aa: CASRLHRGQAGGYTF
cdr3_length: 13; v_call: TRBV11-2; clone_size: -; d_call: -; j_call: TRBJ2-3; cdr3_nt: TGTGCCAGCAGCTTAGATTGGGCTATTACGCAGTATTTT; cdr3_aa: CASSLDWAITQYF
cdr3_length: 14; v_call: TRBV27; clone_size: -; d_call: TRBD1; j_call: TRBJ1-5; cdr3_nt: TGTGCCAGCAGTTTAAACAGGGGTACTCAGCCCCAGCATTTT; cdr3_aa: CASSLNRGTQPQHF
cdr3_length: 14; v_call: TRBV7-9; clone_size: -; d_call: -; j_call: TRBJ2-7; cdr3_nt: TGTGCCAGCAGCTCTCTCGCGGGATGGGACGAGCAGTACTTC; cdr3_aa: CASSSLAGWDEQYF
cdr3_length: 20; v_call: TRBV12-2; clone_size: -; d_call: -; j_call: TRBJ2-5; cdr3_nt: TGTGCAAGTCGCTTATTTCAGGGTTATGATCCTACCGAGCCGGGGGAGACCCAGTACTTC; cdr3_aa: CASRLFQGYDPTEPGETQYF
cdr3_length: 15; v_call: TRBV23-1; clone_size: -; d_call: -; j_call: TRBJ2-7; cdr3_nt: TGCGCCAGCAGCCGAGGGGACGGTAGCTCCTACGAGCAGTACTTC; cdr3_aa: CASSRGDGSSYEQYF
cdr3_length: 13; v_call: TRBV10-1; clone_size: -; d_call: -; j_call: TRBJ2-7; cdr3_nt: TGCGCCAGCAGCCCGGGACCAGCTTACGAGCAGTACTTC; cdr3_aa: CASSPGPAYEQYF
cdr3_length: 11; v_call: TRBV20-1; clone_size: -; d_call: -; j_call: TRBJ1-2; cdr3_nt: TGCTCCGCCCCTAAGGGTGTTGGCTACACCTTC; cdr3_aa: CSAPKGVGYTF
cdr3_length: 15; v_call: TRBV19; clone_size: few; d_call: -; j_call: TRBJ1-2; cdr3_nt: TGTGCCAGTAGTATAGGGCCGTCCGCGTTCTATGGCTACACCTTC; cdr3_aa: CASSIGPSAFYGYTF
cdr3_length: 18; v_call: TRBV19; clone_size: few; d_call: TRBD1; j_call: TRBJ1-2; cdr3_nt: TGTGCCAGTAGTTCCCGGACAGGGGCCCTCTCGGCGAACTATGGCTACACCTTC; cdr3_aa: CASSSRTGALSANYGYTF